This TCR beta chain was sequenced during a study of PD-1 blockade in classical Hodgkin lymphoma. Regarding time point: cycle 4 day 1 (C4D1), after more than 5 weeks of nivolumab. With no exception, relapse followed autologous stem cell transplantation in all patients, and brentuximab vedotin exposure varied. Assay used: immunoSEQ multiplex PCR; TCRdb lists only in-frame clones, some missing. This sample has about 50,000 clones, with around 91% found just once. CDR3 length: 16 residues. Per the germline V gene, CDR1 is LNHNV and CDR2 is YYDKDF (reference sequence). Trimming cost V 6 bases and J 3 bases; bases outside gene matches: 11.

The chain employs TRBV15 and TRBJ2-5; the match to TRBD1 covers 9 bases. The sample here was peripheral blood mononuclear cells (PBMCs), taken before the fourth cycle of nivolumab. The sequence derives from a human donor with classical Hodgkin lymphoma. CDR3 sequence (DNA): TGTGCCACCAGTCGGTCCGGGACAGGGAAAGAAGAGACCCAGTACTTC. Amino acid sequence: CATSRSGTGKEETQYF. Using reference TRBV15 and TRBJ2-5 for the parts outside the CDR3, the full variable domain is DAMVIQNPRYQVTQFGKPVTLSCSQTLNHNVMYWYQQKSSQAPKLLFHYYDKDFNNEADTPDNFQSRRPNTSFCFLDIRSPGLGDTAMYLCATSRSGTGKEETQYFGPGTRLLVL.